Described below is a single T cell receptor (beta chain) sequence and its context. Its specificity is unknown. This CDR3 has 13 residues. Germline V gene sequence: CDR1 MNHNS, CDR2 SASEGT. V dropped 6 bases and J dropped 3 bases, with 11 bases sitting between them. These data come from a study of CD8 T cells in ankylosing spondylitis. General study points: Previous work reported some of these motif variants in the synovial fluid and blood of reactive arthritis. Enrichment of disease-linked clones was reportedly significant in matched ankylosing spondylitis synovial fluid. The authors found the disease-linked clones to be CD8+ and relatively rare in peripheral blood. A TCR beta motif made of fewer than 10 highly homologous variants seemed typical of ankylosing spondylitis blood.

Quantitative molecular-barcoded 5'-RACE generated the TCR beta libraries. TCRdb passed the 5' RACE reads through MiXCR, listing each CDR3 protein once. The sample shows about 220,000 distinct CDR3 sequences, around 16% of them seen only once. Sequenced: blood, either unsorted or a sorted T cell fraction (not recorded which). The source of this sequence is a male donor with ankylosing spondylitis. The J gene is TRBJ2-5, the V gene TRBV6-1; D unclear. CDR3 sequence reads: CASRKDGKETQYF. The CDR3 bases are TGTGCCAGCAGGAAAGACGGAAAAGAGACCCAGTACTTC.